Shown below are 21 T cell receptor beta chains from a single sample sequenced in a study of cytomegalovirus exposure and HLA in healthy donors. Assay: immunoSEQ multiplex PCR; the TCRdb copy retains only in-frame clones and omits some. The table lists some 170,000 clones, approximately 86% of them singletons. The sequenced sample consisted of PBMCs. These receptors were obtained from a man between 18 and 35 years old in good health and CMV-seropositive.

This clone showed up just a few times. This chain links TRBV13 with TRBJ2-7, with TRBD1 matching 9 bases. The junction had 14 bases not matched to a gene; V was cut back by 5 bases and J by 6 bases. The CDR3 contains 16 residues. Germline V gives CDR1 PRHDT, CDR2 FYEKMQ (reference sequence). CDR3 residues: CASSGEDRGAFREQYF. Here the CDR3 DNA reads TGTGCCAGCAGCGGTGAGGACAGGGGCGCCTTCCGCGAGCAGTACTTC.

This chain's CDR3 is CASSPFPGPTDTQYF. The CDR3 nucleotides read TGTGCCAGCAGCCCCTTTCCCGGTCCTACAGATACGCAGTATTTT. This chain joins TRBV9 and TRBJ2-3; D gene ambiguous. Germline CDR1 is SGDLS and CDR2 is YYNGEE. Deletions cut 4 bases from V and 3 bases from J, with 15 bases between. The CDR3 is made up of 15 amino acids. Full variable domain (missing parts from reference TRBV9 and TRBJ2-3): DSGVTQTPKHLITATGQRVTLRCSPRSGDLSVYWYQQSLDQGLQFLIQYYNGEERAKGNILERFSAQQFPDLHSELNLSSLELGDSALYFCASSPFPGPTDTQYFGPGTRLTVL.

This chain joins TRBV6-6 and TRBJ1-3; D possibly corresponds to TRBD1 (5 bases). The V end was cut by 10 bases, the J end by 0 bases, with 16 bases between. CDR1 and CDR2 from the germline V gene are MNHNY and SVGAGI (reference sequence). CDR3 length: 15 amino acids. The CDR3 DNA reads TGTGCCACCATTTTAGACAGTTACTCTGGAAACACCATATATTTT. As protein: CATILDSYSGNTIYF.

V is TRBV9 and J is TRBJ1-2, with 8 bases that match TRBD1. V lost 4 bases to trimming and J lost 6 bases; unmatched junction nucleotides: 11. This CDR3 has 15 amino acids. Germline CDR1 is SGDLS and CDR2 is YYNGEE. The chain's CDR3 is CASSHLDREVNGYTF. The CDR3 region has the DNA TGTGCCAGCAGCCATCTGGACAGGGAGGTTAATGGCTACACCTTC.

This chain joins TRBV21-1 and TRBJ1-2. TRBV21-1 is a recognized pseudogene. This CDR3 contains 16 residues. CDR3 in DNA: TGTGCCAGCAGCAACCCTCGCGGGACCTATAACTATGGCTACACCTTC. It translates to CASSNPRGTYNYGYTF.

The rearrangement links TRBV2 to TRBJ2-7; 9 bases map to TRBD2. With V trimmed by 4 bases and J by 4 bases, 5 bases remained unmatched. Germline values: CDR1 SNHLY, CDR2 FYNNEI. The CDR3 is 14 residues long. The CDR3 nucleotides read TGTGCCAGCAGTGCAGTCCTAGCGGGGTACGAGCAGTACTTC. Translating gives CASSAVLAGYEQYF.

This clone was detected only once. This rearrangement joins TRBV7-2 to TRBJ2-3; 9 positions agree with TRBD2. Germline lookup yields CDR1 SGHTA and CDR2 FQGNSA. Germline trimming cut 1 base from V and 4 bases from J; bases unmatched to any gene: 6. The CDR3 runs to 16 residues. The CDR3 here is CASSLVGGRAPDTQYF. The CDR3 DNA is TGTGCCAGCAGCTTAGTTGGCGGGAGGGCCCCAGATACGCAGTATTTT. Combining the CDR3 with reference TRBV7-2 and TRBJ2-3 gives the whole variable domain GAGVSQSPSNKVTEKGKDVELRCDPISGHTALYWYRQSLGQGLEFLIYFQGNSAPDKSGLPSDRFSAERTGGSVSTLTIQRTQQEDSAVYLCASSLVGGRAPDTQYFGPGTRLTVL.

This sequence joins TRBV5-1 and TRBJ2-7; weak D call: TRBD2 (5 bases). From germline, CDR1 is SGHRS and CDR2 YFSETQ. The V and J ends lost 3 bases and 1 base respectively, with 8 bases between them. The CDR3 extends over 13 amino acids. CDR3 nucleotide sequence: TGCGCCAGCAGCTGGACTGGATCCTACGAGCAGTACTTC. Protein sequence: CASSWTGSYEQYF.

The CDR3 nucleotides are TGTGCCAGCTCTCTGCCCATTTGGGGCCTAAAGACAGACAGCTCCTACAATGAGCAGTTCTTC. This encodes CASSLPIWGLKTDSSYNEQFF. V gene TRBV18 combines with J gene TRBJ2-1; tentative D call: TRBD1 (5 bases). Germline values: CDR1 KGHSH, CDR2 LQKENI. The V end lost 6 bases, the J end lost 0 bases, and 30 bases lay between the germline ends. The CDR3 sequence is 21 residues long. Full variable domain (outside the CDR3, taken from reference TRBV18 and TRBJ2-1): NAGVMQNPRHLVRRRGQEARLRCSPMKGHSHVYWYRQLPEEGLKFMVYLQKENIIDESGMPKERFSAEFPKEGPSILRIQQVVRGDSAAYFCASSLPIWGLKTDSSYNEQFFGPGTRLTVL.

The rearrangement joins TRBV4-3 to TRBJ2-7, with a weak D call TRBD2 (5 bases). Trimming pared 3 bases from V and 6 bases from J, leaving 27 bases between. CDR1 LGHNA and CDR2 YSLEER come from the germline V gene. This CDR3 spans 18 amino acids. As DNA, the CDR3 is TGCGCCAGCAGCCACTCTGTGGGAGAGGGCGGAGGAGAAGGCGAGCAGTACTTC. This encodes CASSHSVGEGGGEGEQYF.

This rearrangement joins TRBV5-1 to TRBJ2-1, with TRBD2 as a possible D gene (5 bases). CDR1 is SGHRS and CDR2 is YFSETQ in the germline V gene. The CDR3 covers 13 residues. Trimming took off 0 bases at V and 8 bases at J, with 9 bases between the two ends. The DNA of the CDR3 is TGCGCCAGCAGCTTGGGGCTAGCAGATGAGCAGTTCTTC. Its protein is CASSLGLADEQFF.

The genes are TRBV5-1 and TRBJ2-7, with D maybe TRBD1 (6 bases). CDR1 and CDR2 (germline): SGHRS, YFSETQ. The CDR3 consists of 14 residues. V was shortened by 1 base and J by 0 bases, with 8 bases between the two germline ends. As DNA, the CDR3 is TGCGCCAGCAGCTTGACAGGGAGCTCCTACGAGCAGTACTTC. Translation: CASSLTGSSYEQYF. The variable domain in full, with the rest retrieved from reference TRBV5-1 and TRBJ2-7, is KAGVTQTPRYLIKTRGQQVTLSCSPISGHRSVSWYQQTPGQGLQFLFEYFSETQRNKGNFPGRFSGRQFSNSRSEMNVSTLELGDSALYLCASSLTGSSYEQYFGPGTRLTVT.

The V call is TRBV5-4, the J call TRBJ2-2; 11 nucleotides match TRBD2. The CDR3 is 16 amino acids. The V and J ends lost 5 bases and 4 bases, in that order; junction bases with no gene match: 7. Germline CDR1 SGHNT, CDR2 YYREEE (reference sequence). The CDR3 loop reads CASRPGTSGPTGELFF. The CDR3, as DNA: TGTGCCAGCAGACCCGGGACTAGCGGACCCACCGGGGAGCTGTTTTTT.

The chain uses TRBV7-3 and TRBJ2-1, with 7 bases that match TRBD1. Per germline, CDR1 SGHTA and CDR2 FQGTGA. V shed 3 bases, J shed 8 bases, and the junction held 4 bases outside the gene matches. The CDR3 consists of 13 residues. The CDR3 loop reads CASSFTGADEQFF. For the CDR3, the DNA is TGTGCCAGCAGCTTTACAGGGGCTGATGAGCAGTTCTTC.

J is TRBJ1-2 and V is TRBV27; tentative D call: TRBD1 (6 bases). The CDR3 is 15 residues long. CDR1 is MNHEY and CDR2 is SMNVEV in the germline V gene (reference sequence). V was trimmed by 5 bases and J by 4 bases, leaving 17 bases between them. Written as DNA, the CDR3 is TGTGCCAGCAGTCCCAGCCCAGGGGTGGGCTATGGCTACACCTTC. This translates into CASSPSPGVGYGYTF.

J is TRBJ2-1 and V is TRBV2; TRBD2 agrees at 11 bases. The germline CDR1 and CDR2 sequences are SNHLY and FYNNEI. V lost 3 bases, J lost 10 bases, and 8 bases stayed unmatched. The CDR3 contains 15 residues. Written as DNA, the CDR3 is TGTGCCAGCAGTGAGGTTAGCGGGAGGGGCGTGGAGCAGTTCTTC. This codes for CASSEVSGRGVEQFF. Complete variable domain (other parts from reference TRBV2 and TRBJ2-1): EPEVTQTPSHQVTQMGQEVILRCVPISNHLYFYWYRQILGQKVEFLVSFYNNEISEKSEIFDDQFSVERPDGSNFTLKIRSTKLEDSAMYFCASSEVSGRGVEQFFGPGTRLTVL.

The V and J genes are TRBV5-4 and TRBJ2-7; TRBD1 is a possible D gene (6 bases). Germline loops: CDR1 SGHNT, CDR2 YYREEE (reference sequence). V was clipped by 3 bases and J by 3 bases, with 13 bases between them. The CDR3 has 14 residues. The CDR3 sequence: CASSSTGSDYEQYF. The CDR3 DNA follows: TGTGCCAGCAGCTCTACAGGGTCCGACTACGAGCAGTACTTC.

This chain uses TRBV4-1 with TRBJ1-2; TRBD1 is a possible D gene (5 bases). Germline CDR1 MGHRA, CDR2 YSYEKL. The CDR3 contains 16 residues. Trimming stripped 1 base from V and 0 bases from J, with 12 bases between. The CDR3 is CASSQGPGGANYGYTF. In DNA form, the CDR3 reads TGCGCCAGCAGCCAAGGCCCGGGGGGAGCTAACTATGGCTACACCTTC.

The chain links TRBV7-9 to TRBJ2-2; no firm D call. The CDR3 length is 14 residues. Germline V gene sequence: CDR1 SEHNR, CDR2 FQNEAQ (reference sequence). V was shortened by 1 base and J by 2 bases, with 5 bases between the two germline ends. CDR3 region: CASSLDSNTGELFF. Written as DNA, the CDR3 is TGTGCCAGCAGCTTAGACAGTAACACCGGGGAGCTGTTTTTT.

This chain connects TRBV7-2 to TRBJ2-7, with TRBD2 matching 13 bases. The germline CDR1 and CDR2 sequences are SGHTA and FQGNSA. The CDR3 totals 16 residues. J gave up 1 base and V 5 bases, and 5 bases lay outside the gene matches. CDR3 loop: CASSGTSGAWSYEQYF. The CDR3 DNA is TGTGCCAGCAGCGGGACTAGCGGGGCGTGGTCCTACGAGCAGTACTTC.

The CDR3 DNA reads TGTGCCAGCAGTTCTAGACAGGGCTATACCGGGGAGCTGTTTTTT. Residues: CASSSRQGYTGELFF. The chain combines TRBV6-6 with TRBJ2-2, with 7 nucleotides matching TRBD1. Per the germline V gene, CDR1 is MNHNY and CDR2 is SVGAGI (reference sequence). The trim removed 4 bases at V and 5 bases at J, leaving 7 bases unmatched. The CDR3 has 15 amino acids.